This TCR beta chain was recorded in a study of T cells expressing NK-cell markers. The CDR3 runs 12 residues. The germline V gene encodes CDR1 SGHTA and CDR2 FQGNSA. Libraries used 5'RACE template switching adding universal primer site and UMIs. From the 5' RACE reads, TCRdb lists one entry per CDR3 protein and no DNA. This specimen shows over 100,000 distinct CDR3 sequences; the ten leading clones hold approximately 18%. Sequencing was performed on blood T cells: a sorted CD56 or NKG2C T cell subset, CD4+ or CD8+ T cells, or bulk PBMC T cells (not recorded which). This chain connects TRBV7-2 to TRBJ2-7; the D call of TRBD1 rests on TCRdb alone, since no DNA is present to check it. The TCR comes from a woman aged 18 to 75 in good health. CDR3 amino acids: CASSLLGGEQYF.